The present T cell receptor beta chain was sequenced within a study of shared T cell receptors in the human thymus. Sequencing used immunoSEQ multiplex PCR; TCRdb keeps in-frame clones, though not all of them. The sample consists of hundreds of thousands of clones, 85% to 90% of them appearing once. The data were also submitted as part of a second study, on human thymus T cells.

This TCR derives from a boy younger than two with a congenital heart defect. The sample was thymocytes.

Here the CDR3 DNA reads TGTGCCAGCAGCCCACCCGAGGGAGATACGCAGTATTTT. Translation gives CASSPPEGDTQYF. This chain links TRBV14 with TRBJ2-3, with D maybe TRBD2 (5 bases). The CDR3 is 13 amino acids. V was pared by 4 bases and J by 5 bases, with 10 bases between. Germline assignment: CDR1 SGHDN and CDR2 FVKESK. Full variable domain (missing parts from reference TRBV14 and TRBJ2-3): EAGVTQFPSHSVIEKGQTVTLRCDPISGHDNLYWYRRVMGKEIKFLLHFVKESKQDESGMPNNRFLAERTGGTYSTLKVQPAELEDSGVYFCASSPPEGDTQYFGPGTRLTVL.